This TCR beta chain came from a study of T cells in Graves' hyperthyroidism and ophthalmopathy. Turning to the study itself: Blood was drawn when the patient was first diagnosed and still untreated.

Study conclusions and caveats: From stable hyperthyroidism, ophthalmopathy was set apart by a 13 V-J model.

This clonotype showed up many times. Its antigen remains unknown. Lactation, pregnancy, other autoimmune disease or uncontrolled infection led to exclusion of patients. Researchers took RNA transcripts and amplified the TCR beta CDR3 regions from them. TCR CDR3 regions were first amplified by RT-PCR with HTBI primers. From the multiplex PCR reads, TCRdb called clonotypes with MiXCR, one entry per CDR3 protein. Of about 640,000 distinct CDR3 sequences listed, less than 25% are singletons. The CDR3 is 14 amino acids. Trimming removed 5 bases at V and 4 bases at J, with 14 bases between. In germline, CDR1 is SGHTA, CDR2 FQGNSA.

The rearrangement uses TRBV7-2 and TRBJ1-1, with D perhaps TRBD1 (6 bases). Sequencing was carried out using blood. The TCR sequence derives from a man younger than 45 with Graves' ophthalmopathy. The CDR3 DNA sequence: TGTGCCAGCAGCCCCAGGGGTGAAGGCACTGAAGCTTTCTTT. As protein: CASSPRGEGTEAFF. The full variable domain, its missing parts supplied by reference TRBV7-2 and TRBJ1-1, is GAGVSQSPSNKVTEKGKDVELRCDPISGHTALYWYRQSLGQGLEFLIYFQGNSAPDKSGLPSDRFSAERTGGSVSTLTIQRTQQEDSAVYLCASSPRGEGTEAFFGQGTRLTVV.